The rows below give T cell receptor beta chains drawn from one sample of a study of blood T cell repertoires in COVID-19. This table comes from immunoSEQ multiplex PCR, and its TCRdb copy is limited to in-frame clones, with some not included. The sample holds about 170,000 clones, about 88% seen once. The sequencing sample was made of peripheral blood. These receptors were obtained from a woman older than 75 in a cohort sampled during active or convalescent COVID-19. The CDR3 runs from the conserved cysteine through the conserved F or W. A D gene is named only where the DNA matches it firmly. A row's size may be missing; if present it is once, few, many or a size class.

J gene: TRBJ1-1
V gene: TRBV7-2
D gene: -
clone size: -
CDR3 protein: CASSLVVMNTEAFF
CDR3 DNA: TGTGCCAGCAGCTTAGTCGTAATGAACACTGAAGCTTTCTTT

J gene: TRBJ2-2
V gene: TRBV7-2
D gene: -
clone size: -
CDR3 protein: CASSVQRQATGELFF
CDR3 DNA: TGTGCCAGCAGCGTCCAGAGACAGGCGACCGGGGAGCTGTTTTTT

J gene: TRBJ2-7
V gene: TRBV9
D gene: -
clone size: -
CDR3 protein: CASSPQHYEQYF
CDR3 DNA: TGTGCCAGCAGCCCACAGCACTACGAGCAGTACTTC

J gene: TRBJ1-4
V gene: TRBV5-1
D gene: TRBD1
clone size: -
CDR3 protein: CASSPGQGNEKLFF
CDR3 DNA: TGCGCCAGCAGCCCGGGACAGGGGAATGAAAAACTGTTTTTT

J gene: TRBJ2-2
V gene: TRBV7-2
D gene: TRBD2
clone size: -
CDR3 protein: CASSSTSGWNTGELFF
CDR3 DNA: TGTGCCAGCAGTTCGACTAGCGGGTGGAACACCGGGGAGCTGTTTTTT

J gene: TRBJ2-3
V gene: TRBV5-1
D gene: TRBD2
clone size: -
CDR3 protein: CASSPSGGLGDTQYF
CDR3 DNA: TGCGCCAGCAGTCCTAGCGGGGGGCTAGGGGATACGCAGTATTTT

J gene: TRBJ2-5
V gene: TRBV9
D gene: TRBD1
clone size: -
CDR3 protein: CASSPRQGIGETQYF
CDR3 DNA: TGTGCCAGCAGCCCTCGACAGGGGATCGGAGAGACCCAGTACTTC

J gene: TRBJ1-2
V gene: TRBV5-6
D gene: -
clone size: few
CDR3 protein: CASSFQGRANYGYTF
CDR3 DNA: TGTGCCAGCAGCTTTCAGGGCAGGGCTAACTATGGCTACACCTTC

J gene: TRBJ1-1
V gene: TRBV18
D gene: TRBD1
clone size: -
CDR3 protein: CASSPPSGQDQQAFF
CDR3 DNA: TGTGCCAGCTCACCACCGTCGGGACAGGACCAACAAGCTTTCTTT

J gene: TRBJ2-1
V gene: TRBV9
D gene: -
clone size: once
CDR3 protein: CASSAGLTLTYNEQFF
CDR3 DNA: TGTGCCAGCAGCGCGGGACTTACCCTTACCTACAATGAGCAGTTCTTC

J gene: TRBJ2-2
V gene: TRBV5-1
D gene: TRBD2
clone size: -
CDR3 protein: CASSLRTTSGLTTGELFF
CDR3 DNA: TGCGCCAGCAGCTTGAGGACTACTAGCGGGCTAACCACCGGGGAGCTGTTTTTT

J gene: TRBJ2-5
V gene: TRBV6-5
D gene: -
clone size: -
CDR3 protein: CASSYRETQYF
CDR3 DNA: TGTGCCAGCAGTTACCGGGAGACCCAGTACTTC

J gene: TRBJ2-2
V gene: TRBV4-1
D gene: TRBD2
clone size: -
CDR3 protein: CASSPSGRVGGELFF
CDR3 DNA: TGCGCCAGCAGCCCCAGCGGGAGGGTTGGCGGGGAGCTGTTTTTT

J gene: TRBJ2-2
V gene: TRBV9
D gene: -
clone size: few
CDR3 protein: CASSVVATNTGELFF
CDR3 DNA: TGTGCCAGCAGCGTAGTAGCGACGAACACCGGGGAGCTGTTTTTT

J gene: TRBJ1-6
V gene: TRBV18
D gene: -
clone size: -
CDR3 protein: CASADSFQNNSPLHF
CDR3 DNA: TGTGCCAGCGCAGACAGCTTCCAAAATAATTCACCCCTCCACTTT

J gene: TRBJ2-4
V gene: TRBV7-2
D gene: TRBD1
clone size: -
CDR3 protein: CASSLDMGQQNIQYF
CDR3 DNA: TGTGCCAGCAGCTTAGATATGGGACAGCAAAACATTCAGTACTTC

J gene: TRBJ2-7
V gene: TRBV11-2
D gene: -
clone size: -
CDR3 protein: CASSLDLAQSSYEQYF
CDR3 DNA: TGTGCCAGCAGCTTAGATCTCGCACAGAGCTCCTACGAGCAGTACTTC

J gene: TRBJ1-1
V gene: TRBV29-1
D gene: TRBD1
clone size: once
CDR3 protein: CSVGTGERTEAFF
CDR3 DNA: TGCAGCGTCGGGACAGGGGAAAGGACTGAAGCTTTCTTT

J gene: TRBJ1-2
V gene: TRBV28
D gene: -
clone size: -
CDR3 protein: CASRPPTGTPTHYGYTF
CDR3 DNA: TGTGCCAGCAGGCCGCCTACCGGGACACCGACCCACTATGGCTACACCTTC

J gene: TRBJ1-1
V gene: TRBV19
D gene: -
clone size: once
CDR3 protein: CASSIDAGNTEAFF
CDR3 DNA: TGTGCCAGTAGTATAGACGCAGGAAACACTGAAGCTTTCTTT

J gene: TRBJ2-1
V gene: TRBV28
D gene: TRBD1
clone size: -
CDR3 protein: CASSLPQGAADNEQFF
CDR3 DNA: TGTGCCAGCAGTTTACCCCAGGGGGCGGCGGACAATGAGCAGTTCTTC

J gene: TRBJ1-2
V gene: TRBV9
D gene: TRBD1
clone size: -
CDR3 protein: CASSTAGGGNYGYTF
CDR3 DNA: TGTGCCAGCAGCACCGCAGGGGGCGGAAACTATGGCTACACCTTC

J gene: TRBJ1-3
V gene: TRBV19
D gene: TRBD1
clone size: -
CDR3 protein: CASSIPTGAGNTIYF
CDR3 DNA: TGTGCCAGTAGTATTCCGACAGGGGCTGGAAACACCATATATTTT

J gene: TRBJ1-5
V gene: TRBV5-1
D gene: -
clone size: -
CDR3 protein: CASSLTLGGTQHF
CDR3 DNA: TGCGCCAGCAGCTTGACTCTGGGAGGTACCCAGCATTTT

J gene: TRBJ1-1
V gene: TRBV5-1
D gene: TRBD1
clone size: -
CDR3 protein: CASSRQTTGVGTEAFF
CDR3 DNA: TGCGCCAGCAGCCGACAAACTACAGGGGTGGGCACTGAAGCTTTCTTT